The 25 T cell receptor beta chains reported below all come from one sample, sequenced in a study of cytomegalovirus exposure and HLA in healthy donors. The primer mix had 60 Vbeta and 13 Jbeta primers. Clones were sequenced by immunoSEQ multiplex PCR, and TCRdb holds only the in-frame ones, with some missing. Of some 150,000 clones listed, roughly 85% are singletons. Source material: PBMCs. All receptors come from a man aged 40-49 years in good health and CMV-seronegative.

CDR3 in amino acids: CASSQLQEREAQNEQFF. CDR3 nucleotides: TGTGCCAGCAGCCAACTTCAGGAGCGGGAGGCACAAAATGAGCAGTTCTTC. V usage is TRBV4-2 and J usage is TRBJ2-1, with 9 bases aligning to TRBD2. This CDR3 region has 17 residues. Germline values: CDR1 LGHNA, CDR2 YNFKEQ. Trimming removed 2 bases from V and 7 bases from J; junction bases left unmatched: 12.

The chain employs TRBV5-1 and TRBJ1-4; D perhaps matches TRBD1 (5 bases). The V end lost 0 bases, the J end lost 5 bases, and 14 bases lay between the germline ends. This CDR3 is 16 amino acids long. Germline V gene sequence: CDR1 SGHRS, CDR2 YFSETQ. CDR3 bases: TGCGCCAGCAGCTTGGTCGGTGGGGCCGAGAATGAAAAACTGTTTTTT. The encoded protein is CASSLVGGAENEKLFF.

The rearrangement uses TRBV7-8 and TRBJ2-3, with TRBD2 as a possible D gene (5 bases). V was shortened by 0 bases and J by 2 bases, with 15 bases between the two germline ends. The germline V gene encodes CDR1 SGHVS and CDR2 FQNEAQ. The CDR3 is 17 amino acids. The CDR3: CASSLASGTSFTDTQYF. The CDR3, as DNA: TGTGCCAGCAGCTTAGCGAGCGGAACATCGTTCACAGATACGCAGTATTTT.

The V gene is TRBV5-6, the J gene TRBJ2-1; perhaps TRBD1 as D (6 bases). Germline assignment: CDR1 SGHDT and CDR2 YYEEEE. The CDR3 sequence is 15 residues long. V was cut by 4 bases and J by 8 bases, with 19 bases left in between. The CDR3 spells CASSPEGVLVDEQFF. CDR3 coding DNA: TGTGCCAGCAGCCCTGAGGGGGTATTGGTCGATGAGCAGTTCTTC.

This clone showed up just a few times. This chain joins TRBV7-6 and TRBJ2-3; TRBD2 agrees at 7 bases. CDR1 SGHVS and CDR2 FNYEAQ come from the germline V gene. The V gene end was trimmed by 5 bases and the J gene end by 12 bases; junction bases not matched to a gene: 11. The CDR3 loop spans 13 amino acids. The CDR3 bases are TGTGCCAGCAGCGCCCGGAGCCGGGGGGATCAGTATTTT. Encoded protein: CASSARSRGDQYF. Full variable domain (rest looked up from reference TRBV7-6 and TRBJ2-3): GAGVSQSPRYKVTKRGQDVALRCDPISGHVSLYWYRQALGQGPEFLTYFNYEAQQDKSGLPNDRFSAERPEGSISTLTIQRTEQRDSAMYRCASSARSRGDQYFGPGTRLTVL.

The V gene is TRBV25-1, the J gene TRBJ1-5, with 7 bases fitting TRBD1. CDR3 length equals 13 residues. Losses at the gene ends were 4 bases for V and 7 bases for J; bases not matched to a gene: 4. Germline CDR1 and CDR2: MGHDK and SYGVNS. DNA of the CDR3: TGTGCCAGCAGTGGACAGGGAGAACAGCCCCAGCATTTT. Translation gives CASSGQGEQPQHF.

This chain links TRBV6-5 with TRBJ1-2; D is undetermined. CDR1 MNHEY and CDR2 SVGAGI come from the germline V gene. The CDR3 runs 12 residues. Trimming removed 4 bases at V and 9 bases at J, with 12 bases between. The CDR3 nucleotides read TGTGCCAGCAGTTCTCCCCCTGGCAGCTACACCTTC. Protein product: CASSSPPGSYTF.

The CDR3 reads CASSLGTGEGLEQFF. For the CDR3, the DNA is TGCGCCAGCAGCCTAGGGACAGGGGAGGGTCTTGAGCAGTTCTTC. The chain uses TRBV5-1 and TRBJ2-1; TRBD1 matches at 10 bases. CDR1 and CDR2 (germline): SGHRS, YFSETQ. The CDR3 totals 15 residues. V gave up 4 bases and J gave up 9 bases; unmatched junction bases: 10.

This clone turned up a few times. This CDR3 is CASSMGGLADTQYF. The CDR3 DNA reads TGTGCCAGTAGTATGGGGGGACTAGCAGATACGCAGTATTTT. The chain is built from TRBV19 and TRBJ2-3, with 8 bases identical to TRBD2. Germline V gene sequence: CDR1 LNHDA, CDR2 SQIVND (reference sequence). CDR3 length: 14 amino acids. Trimming took 3 bases from V and 4 from J; bases not matched to a gene: 3.

CDR3 sequence (DNA): TGTGCCAGCAGCTTAGCCGGGGCAGGGGGCTTGGATGAGCAGTTCTTC. It yields the protein CASSLAGAGGLDEQFF. This chain joins TRBV7-9 and TRBJ2-1; TRBD1 matches at 8 bases. The germline V gene encodes CDR1 SEHNR and CDR2 FQNEAQ (reference sequence). After removal of 0 bases from V and 8 bases from J, the junction contained 9 bases not matched to a gene. The CDR3 totals 16 residues.

The chain is built from TRBV29-1 and TRBJ2-2, with 12 bases lining up with TRBD2. J gave up 0 bases and V 4 bases, and 3 bases lay outside the gene matches. The CDR3 has 16 amino acids. Germline V gene lookup returns CDR1 SQVTM and CDR2 ANQGSEA. The DNA of the CDR3 is TGCAGCGTTGGGGCTAGCGGGAGGGCGAACACCGGGGAGCTGTTTTTT. Residues: CSVGASGRANTGELFF.

The CDR3 DNA sequence: TGTGCCAGCAGCTCCCGGAGCGACGGCGGCGAGCAGTACTTC. This encodes CASSSRSDGGEQYF. The V gene is TRBV5-6, the J gene TRBJ2-7; D remains ambiguous. Trimming removed 3 bases from V and 6 bases from J, with 16 bases in between. Looked up from germline, CDR1 is SGHDT and CDR2 is YYEEEE. This CDR3 comprises 14 residues.

V is TRBV6-4 and J is TRBJ2-7; no definite D call. Per germline, CDR1 MRHNA and CDR2 SNTAGT. The length of the CDR3 is 15 residues. The V end was cut by 4 bases, the J end by 7 bases, with 20 bases between. CDR3 protein: CASSAHKGAAWEQYF. The CDR3 DNA is TGTGCCAGCAGTGCTCACAAAGGAGCTGCTTGGGAGCAGTACTTC.

The V gene is TRBV28, the J gene TRBJ2-3; no clear D. The V gene lost 6 bases and the J gene lost 0 bases, with 13 bases spanning the gap. Germline lookup yields CDR1 MDHEN and CDR2 SYDVKM. CDR3 length: 15 amino acids. CDR3 nucleotide sequence: TGTGCCAGCAGGCGGCAGATCGGTAGCACAGATACGCAGTATTTT. Translating gives CASRRQIGSTDTQYF. Together with reference TRBV28 and TRBJ2-3, the CDR3 gives the full variable domain: DVKVTQSSRYLVKRTGEKVFLECVQDMDHENMFWYRQDPGLGLRLIYFSYDVKMKEKGDIPEGYSVSREKKERFSLILESASTNQTSMYLCASRRQIGSTDTQYFGPGTRLTVL.

This clone was recorded only once. The chain couples TRBV5-1 to TRBJ2-7; 7 nucleotides match TRBD1. The CDR3 consists of 15 residues. Germline V gene sequence: CDR1 SGHRS, CDR2 YFSETQ. J lost 2 bases, V lost 1 base, and 6 bases had no gene match. CDR3 DNA: TGCGCCAGCAGCTTGCCCGGGACAGCCACCTACGAGCAGTACTTC. Protein product: CASSLPGTATYEQYF.

The CDR3 is CASGLGTASTYNEQFF. CDR3 DNA sequence: TGTGCTAGTGGTCTCGGGACAGCCTCAACCTACAATGAGCAGTTCTTC. The chain combines TRBV12-5 with TRBJ2-1; 7 positions match TRBD1. Germline V lookup: CDR1 LGHNT, CDR2 FRNRAP. The V gene end was trimmed by 5 bases and the J gene end by 2 bases; junction bases not matched to a gene: 9. This CDR3 region has 16 residues. Filled out from reference TRBV12-5 and TRBJ2-1, the complete variable domain reads DARVTQTPRHKVTEMGQEVTMRCQPILGHNTVFWYRQTMMQGLELLAYFRNRAPLDDSGMPKDRFSAEMPDATLATLKIQPSEPRDSAVYFCASGLGTASTYNEQFFGPGTRLTVL.

The chain has TRBV7-9 and TRBJ2-1; 12 nucleotides match TRBD2. There are 17 residues in the CDR3. J lost 7 bases, V lost 1 base, and 8 bases had no gene match. Germline V gene lookup returns CDR1 SEHNR and CDR2 FQNEAQ (reference sequence). The CDR3: CASSLGASGRAQNEQFF. For the CDR3, the DNA is TGTGCCAGCAGCTTAGGGGCTAGCGGGAGGGCCCAGAATGAGCAGTTCTTC.

This chain connects TRBV5-1 to TRBJ1-4; D is uncertain. CDR3 length equals 15 residues. The V end lost 2 bases, the J end lost 0 bases, and 8 bases lay between the germline ends. Germline CDR1 and CDR2: SGHRS and YFSETQ. CDR3 nucleotide sequence: TGCGCCAGCAGCTTTACACCTGCAACTAATGAAAAACTGTTTTTT. Amino acids: CASSFTPATNEKLFF.

V gene TRBV6-1 combines with J gene TRBJ2-4, with 11 bases that match TRBD1. Germline V gene lookup returns CDR1 MNHNS and CDR2 SASEGT. The V segment lost 7 bases and the J segment 8 bases; nucleotides outside the gene matches: 4. This CDR3 is 13 amino acids long. CDR3 region: CASTRDRGDIQYF. CDR3 in DNA: TGTGCCAGCACCCGGGACAGGGGGGACATTCAGTACTTC.

This clone was seen only a few times. V gene TRBV2 combines with J gene TRBJ2-7; 9 nucleotides match TRBD1. With V trimmed by 5 bases and J by 3 bases, 2 bases remained unmatched. Germline assignment: CDR1 SNHLY and CDR2 FYNNEI. The CDR3 has 13 residues. The CDR3 here is CASSRQGVYEQYF. The DNA of the CDR3 is TGTGCCAGCAGTAGACAGGGGGTCTACGAGCAGTACTTC.

The V gene is TRBV7-2, the J gene TRBJ2-5, with TRBD2 matching 7 bases. Per the germline V gene, CDR1 is SGHTA and CDR2 is FQGNSA. After removal of 5 bases from V and 4 bases from J, the junction contained 4 bases not matched to a gene. This CDR3 has 13 amino acids. CDR3: CASSPRGGETQYF. CDR3 sequence (DNA): TGTGCCAGCAGCCCCCGCGGGGGAGAGACCCAGTACTTC.

CDR3 protein: CASSHQTSGRNNEQFF. DNA for the CDR3: TGTGCCAGCAGTCACCAAACTAGCGGGAGAAACAATGAGCAGTTCTTC. V and J are TRBV28 and TRBJ2-1, with 11 positions matching TRBD2. V lost 5 bases and J lost 5; bases outside the gene matches: 8. Germline CDR1 is MDHEN and CDR2 is SYDVKM. CDR3 length: 16 amino acids.

The rearrangement links TRBV10-3 to TRBJ2-2, with 8 bases matching TRBD1. The J segment lost 7 bases and the V segment lost 0 bases, leaving 4 bases of the junction unmatched. Germline CDR1 is ENHRY and CDR2 is SYGVKD. This CDR3 comprises 15 residues. CDR3 residues: CAISESAGGIGELFF. CDR3 DNA sequence: TGTGCCATCAGTGAGTCGGCAGGGGGCATCGGGGAGCTGTTTTTT.

As DNA, the CDR3 is TGTGCCAGCAGTTACTCGAACGGGGGTCCCGCCGAGCAGTACTTC. Amino acids: CASSYSNGGPAEQYF. The rearrangement links TRBV6-5 to TRBJ2-5; tentative D call: TRBD2 (6 bases). Matching the DNA end better, TRBJ2-7 makes the J call doubtful. The CDR3 is 15 residues long. The germline gives CDR1 MNHEY, CDR2 SVGAGI.

The gene calls are TRBV28 and TRBJ2-7, with a tentative D call TRBD1 (5 bases). Germline CDR1 is MDHEN and CDR2 is SYDVKM. V lost 2 bases and J 3 bases, leaving 14 bases between the germline ends. This CDR3 has 15 residues. This CDR3 is CASSLPKGQGYEQYF. The CDR3 DNA is TGTGCCAGCAGTTTACCAAAGGGGCAGGGCTACGAGCAGTACTTC.